This paragraph covers one T cell receptor (beta chain) sequence. This sample stems from a study of T cells in Graves' hyperthyroidism and ophthalmopathy. This CDR3 spans 14 amino acids. CDR1 SGHDT and CDR2 YYEEEE come from the germline V gene. Trimming removed 4 bases at V and 0 bases at J, with 10 bases between. Amplification of TCR beta CDR3 regions used RNA as the template. Using the HTBI primer set, a first-round RT-PCR was run on the TCR CDR3. Via MiXCR, TCRdb re-called the multiplex PCR reads, giving one row per CDR3 protein. The repertoire holds about 420,000 distinct CDR3 sequences, with roughly an eighth as singletons.

What was sequenced was blood. This chain connects TRBV5-6 to TRBJ1-1; D gene unclear. The clonotype originates from a woman in her late teens or twenties with Graves' hyperthyroidism. CDR3 in DNA: TGTGCCAGCAGCCGGACGGAGCTGAACACTGAAGCTTTCTTT. Protein: CASSRTELNTEAFF. Together with reference TRBV5-6 and TRBJ1-1, the CDR3 gives the full variable domain: DAGVTQSPTHLIKTRGQQVTLRCSPKSGHDTVSWYQQALGQGPQFIFQYYEEEERQRGNFPDRFSGHQFPNYSSELNVNALLLGDSALYLCASSRTELNTEAFFGQGTRLTVV.